This TCR beta chain is from a study of radiotherapy plus CTLA-4 blockade in lung cancer. Study conclusions and caveats: Blood-borne expansion of tumor-derived TCR clones followed radiotherapy plus ipilimumab.

This CDR3 contains 14 residues. The V segment lost 2 bases and the J segment 3 bases; nucleotides outside the gene matches: 2. CDR1 is SGHRS and CDR2 is YFSETQ in the germline V gene. Concerning this clone itself: Its antigen remains unidentified.

Sequencing was performed with immunoSEQ multiplex PCR; in TCRdb, only in-frame clones are kept and a portion is missing. The profile shows roughly 80,000 clones, roughly 79% of them singletons. The sequence was collected from a human donor with non-small cell lung cancer who had a partial response to radiotherapy plus ipilimumab. Some clones in this sample may be carry-over from other donors' samples. The V call is TRBV5-1, the J call TRBJ2-5, with 9 bases identical to TRBD1. Material: peripheral blood, obtained from a patient treated with radiotherapy plus ipilimumab. CDR3 residues: CASSFGQGKETQYF. Written as DNA, the CDR3 is TGCGCCAGCAGCTTCGGACAGGGGAAAGAGACCCAGTACTTC.